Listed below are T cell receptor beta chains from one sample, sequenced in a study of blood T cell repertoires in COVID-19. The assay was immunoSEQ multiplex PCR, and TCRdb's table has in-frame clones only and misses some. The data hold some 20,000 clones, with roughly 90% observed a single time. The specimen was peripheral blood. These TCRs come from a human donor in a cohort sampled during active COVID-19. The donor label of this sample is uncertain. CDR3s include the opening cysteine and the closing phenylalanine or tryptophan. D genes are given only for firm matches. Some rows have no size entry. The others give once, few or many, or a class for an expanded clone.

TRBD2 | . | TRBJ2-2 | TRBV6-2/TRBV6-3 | TGTGCCAGCAACCCTAGCGGAACCGGGGAGCTGTTTTTT | CASNPSGTGELFF
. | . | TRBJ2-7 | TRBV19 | TGTGCCAGTAGTACCCGACAGACGAACTCCTACGAGCAGTACTTC | CASSTRQTNSYEQYF
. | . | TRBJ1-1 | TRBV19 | TGTGCCAGTAGGAAACAGGGACTGAACACTGAAGCTTTCTTT | CASRKQGLNTEAFF
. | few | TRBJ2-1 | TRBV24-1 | TGTGCCACCCAAGGGGGAGGGCCCTACAATGAGCAGTTCTTC | CATQGGGPYNEQFF
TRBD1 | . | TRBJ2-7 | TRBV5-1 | TGCGCCAGCAGCATTGGACAGGGGGCAATTTACGAGCAGTACTTC | CASSIGQGAIYEQYF
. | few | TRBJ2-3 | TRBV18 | TGTGCCAGCTCACCACCCGGGAGAGTCACAGATACGCAGTATTTT | CASSPPGRVTDTQYF
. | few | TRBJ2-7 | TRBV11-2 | TGTGCCAGCAGCTTAAACACCAGGTCCTACGAGCAGTACTTC | CASSLNTRSYEQYF
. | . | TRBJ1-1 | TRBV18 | TGTGCCAGCTCTATCAGGGCCTTTAAAGCTATGAACACTGAAGCTTTCTTT | CASSIRAFKAMNTEAFF
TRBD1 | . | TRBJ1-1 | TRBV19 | TGTGCCAGCACAGGGGGCGACACTGAAGCTTTCTTT | CASTGGDTEAFF
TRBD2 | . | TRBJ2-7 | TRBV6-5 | TGTGCCACCGGACTAGCGGACTACGAGCAGTACTTC | CATGLADYEQYF
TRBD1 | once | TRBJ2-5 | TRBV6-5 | TGTGCCAGCACTCGGACAGGACATCAAGAGACCCAGTACTTC | CASTRTGHQETQYF
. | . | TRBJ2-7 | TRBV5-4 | TGTGCCAGCAGCTTGGCGGCAGGAGGGTCCTACGAGCAGTACTTC | CASSLAAGGSYEQYF
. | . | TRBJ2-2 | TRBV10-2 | TGCGCCAGCAGTGAAGCCGGCGGGGAGCTGTTTTTT | CASSEAGGELFF
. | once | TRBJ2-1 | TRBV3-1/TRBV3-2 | TGTGCCAGCAGCCAAGAGCAGCGTTGGCAGTTCTTC | CASSQEQRWQFF
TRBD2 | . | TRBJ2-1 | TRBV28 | TGTGCCAGCAGTCCCTTGGGACTAGTTAATGAGCAGTTCTTC | CASSPLGLVNEQFF
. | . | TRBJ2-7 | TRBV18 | TGTGCCAGCTCACCTGGGACTCGAAACTACGAGCAGTACTTC | CASSPGTRNYEQYF
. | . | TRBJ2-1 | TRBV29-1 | TGCAGCGCCGAGATAGGTGGCGGCTCCTACAATGAGCAGTTCTTC | CSAEIGGGSYNEQFF
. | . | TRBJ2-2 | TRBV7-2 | TGTGCCAGCACCCTAGGCAGCGGGACCGGGGAGCTGTTTTTT | CASTLGSGTGELFF
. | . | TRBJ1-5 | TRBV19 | TGTGCCAGTTCTGGGGGGTCAACTCAGCCCCAGCATTTT | CASSGGSTQPQHF
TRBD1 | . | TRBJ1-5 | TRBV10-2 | TGCGCCAGCAGTGACTTTAGGGGGCAAAGGAGCAATCAGCCCCAGCATTTT | CASSDFRGQRSNQPQHF
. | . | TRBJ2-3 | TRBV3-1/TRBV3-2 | TGTGCCAGCAGCCAACTACTAGCCCCAGATACGCAGTATTTT | CASSQLLAPDTQYF
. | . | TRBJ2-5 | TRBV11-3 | TGTGCCAGCAGCTTAGGAGGGTACAGAATGGGTCAAGAGACCCAGTACTTC | CASSLGGYRMGQETQYF
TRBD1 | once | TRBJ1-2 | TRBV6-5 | TGTGCCAGCAGTACCGGGACAGCCTATGGCTACACCTTC | CASSTGTAYGYTF
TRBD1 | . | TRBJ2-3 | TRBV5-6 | TGTGCCAGCAGCTTGGGCGGACAGGGAATAGATACGCAGTATTTT | CASSLGGQGIDTQYF
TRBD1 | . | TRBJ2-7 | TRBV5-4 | TGTGCCAGCAGCTTGGGGGGACAGGGTTCATGGTACGAGCAGTACTTC | CASSLGGQGSWYEQYF
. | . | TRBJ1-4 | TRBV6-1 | TGTGCCAGCAGTGAATGGGGTCAGGGTGAAAAACTGTTTTTT | CASSEWGQGEKLFF
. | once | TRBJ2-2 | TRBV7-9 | TGTGCCAGCAGCCCACTCCAAGCCGGGGAGCTGTTTTTT | CASSPLQAGELFF
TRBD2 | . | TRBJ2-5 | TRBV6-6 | TGTGCCAGCAGAAGTGGGACTAGTGGAGTACAAGAGACCCAGTACTTC | CASRSGTSGVQETQYF
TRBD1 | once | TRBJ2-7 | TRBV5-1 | TGCGCCAGCAGCTCGGGGACAGGGCGGCACTACGAGCAGTACTTC | CASSSGTGRHYEQYF
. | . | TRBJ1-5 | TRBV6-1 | TGTGCCAGCAGTGATTGGGCGGGGCGGTATCAGCCCCAGCATTTT | CASSDWAGRYQPQHF
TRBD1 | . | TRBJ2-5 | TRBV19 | TGTGCCAGTAAACCAGGGGGCTCAGAGACCCAGTACTTC | CASKPGGSETQYF
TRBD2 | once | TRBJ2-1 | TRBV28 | TGTGCCAGCAGCACGGCATCGACTAGCGGGATAAACAATGAGCAGTTCTTC | CASSTASTSGINNEQFF
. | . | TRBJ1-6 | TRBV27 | TGTGCCAGCAGTTTGGGCAATGGAGGATCACCCCTCCACTTT | CASSLGNGGSPLHF
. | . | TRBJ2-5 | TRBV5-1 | TGCGCCAGCAGCTCGTACAGGGATCCGGTACAAGAGACCCAGTACTTC | CASSSYRDPVQETQYF
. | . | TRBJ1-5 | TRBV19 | TGTGCCAGTAGTACAGGGAGCAATCAGCCCCAGCATTTT | CASSTGSNQPQHF
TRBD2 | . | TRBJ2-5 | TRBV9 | TGTGCCAGCAGCGTAGACGCAAGCGGGGCCCAAGAGACCCAGTACTTC | CASSVDASGAQETQYF
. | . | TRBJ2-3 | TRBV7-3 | TGTGCCAGCAGCCCCGGGCAGGGACAAGGAGATACGCAGTATTTT | CASSPGQGQGDTQYF